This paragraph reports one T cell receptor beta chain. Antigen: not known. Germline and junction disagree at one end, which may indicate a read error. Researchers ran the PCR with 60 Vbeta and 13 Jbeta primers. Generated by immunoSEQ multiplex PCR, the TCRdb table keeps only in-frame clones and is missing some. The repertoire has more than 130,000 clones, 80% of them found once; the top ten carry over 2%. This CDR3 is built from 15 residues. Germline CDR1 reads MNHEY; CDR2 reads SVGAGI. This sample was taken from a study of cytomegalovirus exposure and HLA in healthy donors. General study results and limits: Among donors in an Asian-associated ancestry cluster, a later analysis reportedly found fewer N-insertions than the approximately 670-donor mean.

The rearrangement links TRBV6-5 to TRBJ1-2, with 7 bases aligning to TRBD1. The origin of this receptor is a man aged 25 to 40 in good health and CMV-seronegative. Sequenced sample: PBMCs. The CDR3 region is CASRPTGTANYGYPF. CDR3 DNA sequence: TGTGCCAGCAGACCCACCGGGACAGCTAACTATGGCTACCCCTTC.